What follows are 24 T cell receptor beta chains derived from one specimen sequenced in a study of human T cells and chemical hapten exposure (TCRdb year 2021). Libraries were constructed by RACE. The instrument given in TCRdb is NextSeq 500. The raw public reads went through TCRdb reprocessing: fastp at Q25, MiXCR clone calling, in-frame beta chains kept. Every distinct CDR3 protein forms one entry, paired with its most common genes and DNA. The sample includes 100,000 to 150,000 distinct CDR3 sequences, with approximately 9.1% observed a single time. The ten largest clones take up 1.5% to 2% of the sample. The label giving this sample's time point can be read as: healthy volunteer bleed at 2 weeks. Total RNA was extracted from unfractionated whole blood that had been collected in Tempus Blood RNA tubes. The sequenced sample was whole blood. The receptors originated from a male donor in good health. Some clones in this sample may be carry-over from other donors' samples.

This clonotype was seen a handful of times. The genes are TRBV11-2 and TRBJ1-1; the D is unclear. Deletions cut 4 bases from V and 3 bases from J, with 9 bases between. Germline assignment: CDR1 SGHAT and CDR2 FQNNGV. This CDR3 has 13 residues. The CDR3 DNA sequence: TGTGCCAGCAGCTCAAGAGAGGACACTGAAGCTTTCTTT. This codes for CASSSREDTEAFF.

This clonotype has ten or more counts. This chain uses TRBV15 with TRBJ2-1; 9 positions match TRBD2. J was trimmed by 5 bases and V by 0 bases; bases with no gene match: 5. CDR1 and CDR2 (germline): LNHNV, YYDKDF (reference sequence). The CDR3 has 16 residues. The CDR3 nucleotides read TGTGCCACCAGCAGAGAAAGGTCTAGCGGGAACAATGAGCAGTTCTTC. It encodes CATSRERSSGNNEQFF.

The V call is TRBV11-2, the J call TRBJ2-5; no clear D gene. The CDR3 runs to 11 residues. Per germline, CDR1 SGHAT and CDR2 FQNNGV. Trimming removed 4 bases at V and 7 bases at J, with 7 bases between. The CDR3 region has the DNA TGTGCCAGCAGCTCCGTGGGGACCCAGTACTTC. Translated: CASSSVGTQYF.

This clonotype showed up many times. This chain connects TRBV5-6 to TRBJ2-3; D possibly corresponds to TRBD2 (5 bases). V was shortened by 4 bases and J by 2 bases, with 14 bases between the two germline ends. Germline CDR1 and CDR2: SGHDT and YYEEEE. The length of the CDR3 is 15 residues. CDR3 DNA sequence: TGTGCCAGCAGCCGGACTGGCCCTTACACAGATACGCAGTATTTT. This gives the protein CASSRTGPYTDTQYF.

This clonotype was counted between two and nine times. The gene calls are TRBV12-3 or TRBV12-4 and TRBJ1-6; D not certain. The V gene lost 3 bases and the J gene lost 0 bases, with 6 bases spanning the gap. CDR3 length equals 15 residues. The CDR3 DNA sequence: TGTGCCAGCAGTTTGGGCAACTCCTATAATTCACCCCTCCACTTT. Its translation: CASSLGNSYNSPLHF.

This clonotype was picked up a small number of times. This rearrangement joins TRBV19 to TRBJ2-5, with D possibly TRBD1 on 6 matching bases. From germline, CDR1 is LNHDA and CDR2 SQIVND (reference sequence). V lost 5 bases and J 2 bases, leaving 15 bases between the germline ends. The length of the CDR3 is 15 residues. DNA for the CDR3: TGTGCCAGTAGTCTTTACCCCGGACAGCAAGAGACCCAGTACTTC. Translated, it gives CASSLYPGQQETQYF.

Written as DNA, the CDR3 is TGTGCCATCAGTGACCCCGAATACGAGCAGTACTTC. Its translation: CAISDPEYEQYF. V gene TRBV10-3 combines with J gene TRBJ2-7; D gene unclear. V was cut by 3 bases and J by 4 bases, with 7 bases left in between. The CDR3 has 12 residues. Germline-derived CDR1 and CDR2 are ENHRY and SYGVKD.

On this clonotype: At one end, the junction sequence differs from germline, possibly due to a read error. J is TRBJ2-2 and V is TRBV11-2; D is perhaps TRBD1 or TRBD2 (5 bases each). The CDR3 loop spans 15 amino acids. From germline, CDR1 is SGHAT and CDR2 FQNNGV. The CDR3 protein is CASSFLGVNTGEPFF. The CDR3 region has the DNA TGTGCCAGCAGCTTTCTGGGGGTGAACACCGGGGAGCCGTTTTTT.

This clonotype was counted many times. The rearrangement joins TRBV14 to TRBJ2-7; a possible D gene is TRBD1 (6 bases). V dropped 6 bases and J dropped 3 bases, with 21 bases sitting between them. Germline assignment: CDR1 SGHDN and CDR2 FVKESK. The CDR3 is 16 amino acids. CDR3 in amino acids: CASSKIFDRSVYEQYF. The CDR3 DNA sequence: TGTGCCAGCAGTAAAATCTTTGACAGGTCGGTCTACGAGCAGTACTTC.

The table lists this clonotype with a few counts. J is TRBJ2-7 and V is TRBV19, with TRBD2 matching over 8 bases. The V gene end was trimmed by 6 bases and the J gene end by 0 bases; junction bases not matched to a gene: 7. The CDR3 is 15 residues long. Looked up from germline, CDR1 is LNHDA and CDR2 is SQIVND (reference sequence). CDR3 sequence: CASRPGTRNSYEQYF. The CDR3 bases are TGTGCCAGTAGGCCCGGGACTAGGAACTCCTACGAGCAGTACTTC.

The genes are TRBV29-1 and TRBJ1-1, with D possibly being TRBD1 (6 bases). CDR1 is SQVTM and CDR2 is ANQGSEA in the germline V gene. The CDR3 consists of 13 residues. The germline V and J ends were trimmed by 7 bases and 3 bases, with 15 bases remaining between them. As DNA, the CDR3 is TGCAGCGCGGCCGGACAGACCCACACTGAAGCTTTCTTT. It yields the protein CSAAGQTHTEAFF.

There are many counts of this clonotype. This chain uses TRBV7-9 with TRBJ2-1, with a possible D match to TRBD2 (5 bases). CDR1 is SEHNR, CDR2 FQNEAQ, per germline (reference sequence). The ends were cut back, 3 bases at V and 6 bases at J, with 18 bases in the middle. This CDR3 comprises 16 residues. This CDR3 reads CASSLVAIMRSNEQFF. CDR3 coding DNA: TGTGCCAGCAGCTTGGTAGCGATAATGAGGTCCAATGAGCAGTTCTTC.

This clonotype has only a few counts. This chain joins TRBV4-1 and TRBJ2-7; 7 nucleotides align to TRBD2. The CDR3 has 16 residues. Trimming at V came to 4 bases and at J to 2 bases, leaving 11 bases not matched to a gene. Germline values: CDR1 MGHRA, CDR2 YSYEKL. The CDR3 loop reads CASSPGGGSRTYEQYF. The DNA of the CDR3 is TGCGCCAGCAGCCCCGGAGGCGGGAGTAGGACCTACGAGCAGTACTTC.

This clonotype was observed a few times. The DNA for the CDR3 is TGTGCCAGCAGGGTGAGGGCGAACACCGGGGAGCTGTTTTTT. Translated, it gives CASRVRANTGELFF. The rearrangement links TRBV12-3 or TRBV12-4 to TRBJ2-2; maybe TRBD2 (5 bases). Trimming left V 6 bases short and J 0 bases short, with 8 bases between. This CDR3 spans 14 amino acids.

The genes are TRBV12-3 or TRBV12-4 and TRBJ2-2, with 7 positions matching TRBD1. The V gene end was trimmed by 6 bases and the J gene end by 4 bases; junction bases not matched to a gene: 5. This CDR3 comprises 14 residues. CDR3 bases: TGTGCCAGCAGAAGGGGGCTCGGCACCGGGGAGCTGTTTTTT. It translates to CASRRGLGTGELFF.

This clonotype was seen a handful of times. The V gene is TRBV5-1, the J gene TRBJ2-2, with 9 bases aligning to TRBD1. This CDR3 has 16 amino acids. The trim removed 1 base at V and 4 bases at J, leaving 5 bases unmatched. Looked up from germline, CDR1 is SGHRS and CDR2 is YFSETQ. CDR3 DNA: TGCGCCAGCAGCTTGAGGGGACAGGGAGGCACCGGGGAGCTGTTTTTT. Amino acid sequence: CASSLRGQGGTGELFF.

This clonotype showed up just a few times. The genes are TRBV6-2 or TRBV6-3 and TRBJ2-3; D uncertain. From germline, CDR1 is MNHEY and CDR2 SVGEGT. The CDR3 sequence is 14 residues long. V was clipped by 2 bases and J by 2 bases, with 8 bases between them. CDR3 loop: CASSYSLITDTQYF. As DNA, the CDR3 is TGTGCCAGCAGTTACAGCCTAATCACAGATACGCAGTATTTT.

The chain combines TRBV5-1 with TRBJ2-1; TRBD2 matches 11 bases. The germline V gene has CDR1 SGHRS and CDR2 YFSETQ. This CDR3 spans 15 amino acids. J lost 5 bases, V lost 2 bases, and 3 bases had no gene match. CDR3: CASSFSGRANNEQFF. Written as DNA, the CDR3 is TGCGCCAGCAGCTTTAGCGGGAGGGCCAACAATGAGCAGTTCTTC. Using reference TRBV5-1 and TRBJ2-1 for the parts outside the CDR3, the full variable domain is KAGVTQTPRYLIKTRGQQVTLSCSPISGHRSVSWYQQTPGQGLQFLFEYFSETQRNKGNFPGRFSGRQFSNSRSEMNVSTLELGDSALYLCASSFSGRANNEQFFGPGTRLTVL.

The chain employs TRBV4-2 and TRBJ2-7; D ambiguous. CDR1 is LGHNA and CDR2 is YNFKEQ in the germline V gene. V lost 4 bases and J lost 3, with 10 bases in between. The CDR3 spans 13 residues. In nucleotides, the CDR3 is TGTGCCAGCAGCCCAACTGCCGACTACGAGCAGTACTTC. Protein product: CASSPTADYEQYF.

The chain uses TRBV7-2 and TRBJ1-2; 10 bases are shared with TRBD1. Germline CDR1 SGHTA, CDR2 FQGNSA. CDR3 length: 15 amino acids. Unmatched junction bases numbered 12, after V lost 7 bases and J lost 7 bases. Here the CDR3 reads CASTLETGGKFGYTF. The CDR3 DNA is TGTGCCAGCACCCTAGAGACAGGGGGCAAGTTTGGCTACACCTTC.

This clonotype turned up a few times. The V gene is TRBV7-2, the J gene TRBJ2-7; D is possibly TRBD1 (5 bases). This CDR3 is built from 14 residues. Germline loops: CDR1 SGHTA, CDR2 FQGNSA. Trimming removed 1 base from V and 7 bases from J, with 14 bases in between. CDR3 in DNA: TGTGCCAGCAGCTTAGGTCAGGGATCGAGGGAGCAGTACTTC. Encoded protein: CASSLGQGSREQYF.

The chain carries TRBV11-2 and TRBJ1-1; weak D call: TRBD1 (6 bases). Looked up from germline, CDR1 is SGHAT and CDR2 is FQNNGV. V dropped 5 bases and J dropped 10 bases, with 17 bases sitting between them. CDR3 length: 13 amino acids. Written as DNA, the CDR3 is TGTGCCAGCAGCGGTAACAGGGAGGATGGAGCTTTCTTT. Its protein product is CASSGNREDGAFF.

This clonotype has a handful of counts. V and J are TRBV19 and TRBJ1-2; D uncertain. Germline V lookup: CDR1 LNHDA, CDR2 SQIVND (reference sequence). V lost 6 bases and J lost 8, with 7 bases in between. CDR3 length: 10 amino acids. The CDR3 sequence: CASRQSGYTF. CDR3 in DNA: TGTGCCAGTAGACAAAGCGGCTACACCTTC.

This clonotype was counted at least ten times. The chain joins TRBV2 to TRBJ2-5; D ambiguous. The CDR3 is 15 amino acids. Between the trimmed V and J ends, which lost 1 base and 1 base, there was a span of 10 bases. CDR1 and CDR2 (germline): SNHLY, FYNNEI. The CDR3 nucleotides read TGTGCCAGCAGTGAAGGTAGTCTCAGCCAAGAGACCCAGTACTTC. Protein product: CASSEGSLSQETQYF. The full variable domain, its missing parts supplied by reference TRBV2 and TRBJ2-5, is EPEVTQTPSHQVTQMGQEVILRCVPISNHLYFYWYRQILGQKVEFLVSFYNNEISEKSEIFDDQFSVERPDGSNFTLKIRSTKLEDSAMYFCASSEGSLSQETQYFGPGTRLLVL.